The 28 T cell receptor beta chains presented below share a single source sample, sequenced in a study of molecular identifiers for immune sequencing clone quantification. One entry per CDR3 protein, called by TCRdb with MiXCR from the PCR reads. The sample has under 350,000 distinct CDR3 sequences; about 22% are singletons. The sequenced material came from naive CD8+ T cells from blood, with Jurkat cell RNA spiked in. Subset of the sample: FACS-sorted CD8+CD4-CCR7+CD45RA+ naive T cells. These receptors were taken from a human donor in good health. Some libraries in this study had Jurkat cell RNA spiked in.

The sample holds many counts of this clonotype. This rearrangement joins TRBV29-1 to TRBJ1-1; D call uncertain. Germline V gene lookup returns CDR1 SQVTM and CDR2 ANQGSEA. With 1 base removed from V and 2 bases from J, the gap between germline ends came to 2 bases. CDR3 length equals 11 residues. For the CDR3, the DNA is TGCAGCGTTGAAGGAAACACTGAAGCTTTCTTT. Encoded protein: CSVEGNTEAFF.

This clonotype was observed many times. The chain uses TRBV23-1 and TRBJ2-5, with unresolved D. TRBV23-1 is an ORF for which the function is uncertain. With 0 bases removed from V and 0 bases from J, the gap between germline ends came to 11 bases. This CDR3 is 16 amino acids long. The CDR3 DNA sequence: TGCGCCAGCAGTCAATCCAGGACGGAGTACCAAGAGACCCAGTACTTC. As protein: CASSQSRTEYQETQYF.

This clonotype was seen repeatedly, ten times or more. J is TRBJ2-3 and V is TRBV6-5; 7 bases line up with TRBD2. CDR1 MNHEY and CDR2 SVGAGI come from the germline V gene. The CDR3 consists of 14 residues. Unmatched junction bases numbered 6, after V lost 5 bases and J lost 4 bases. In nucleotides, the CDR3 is TGTGCCAGCAGTCGCGGGGGATTCGCAGATACGCAGTATTTT. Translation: CASSRGGFADTQYF.

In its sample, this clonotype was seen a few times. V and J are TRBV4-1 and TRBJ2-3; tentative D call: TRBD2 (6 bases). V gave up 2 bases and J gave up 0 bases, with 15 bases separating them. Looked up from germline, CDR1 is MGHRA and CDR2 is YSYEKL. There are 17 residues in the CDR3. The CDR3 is CASSQKFTGESTDTQYF. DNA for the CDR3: TGCGCCAGCAGCCAAAAGTTTACGGGAGAGAGCACAGATACGCAGTATTTT.

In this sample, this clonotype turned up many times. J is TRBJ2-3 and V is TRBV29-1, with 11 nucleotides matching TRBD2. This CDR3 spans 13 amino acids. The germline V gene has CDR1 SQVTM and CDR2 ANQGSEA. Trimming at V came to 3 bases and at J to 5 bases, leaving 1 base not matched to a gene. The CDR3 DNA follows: TGCAGCGTTGACGGGACTAGCGGAGATACGCAGTATTTT. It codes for CSVDGTSGDTQYF.

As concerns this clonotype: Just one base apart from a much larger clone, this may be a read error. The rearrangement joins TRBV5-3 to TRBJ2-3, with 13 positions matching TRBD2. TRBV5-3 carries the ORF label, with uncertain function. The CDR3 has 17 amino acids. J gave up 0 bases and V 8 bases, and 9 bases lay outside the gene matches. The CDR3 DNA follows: TGTGCCAGCCATAGACTAGCGGGGGGTTCAAGCACAGATACGCAGTATTTT. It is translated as CASHRLAGGSSTDTQYF.

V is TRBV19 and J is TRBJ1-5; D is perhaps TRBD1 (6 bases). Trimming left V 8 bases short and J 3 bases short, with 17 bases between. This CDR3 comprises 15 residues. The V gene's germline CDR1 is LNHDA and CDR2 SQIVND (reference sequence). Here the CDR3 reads CASETNRAHNQPQHF. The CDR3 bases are TGTGCCAGTGAAACCAACAGGGCCCACAATCAGCCCCAGCATTTT.

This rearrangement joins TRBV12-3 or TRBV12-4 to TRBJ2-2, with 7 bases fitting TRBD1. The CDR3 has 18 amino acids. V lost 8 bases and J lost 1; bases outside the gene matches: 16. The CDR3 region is CASVPGTETIRNTGELFF. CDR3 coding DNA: TGTGCCAGCGTACCCGGGACAGAGACCATACGGAACACCGGGGAGCTGTTTTTT.

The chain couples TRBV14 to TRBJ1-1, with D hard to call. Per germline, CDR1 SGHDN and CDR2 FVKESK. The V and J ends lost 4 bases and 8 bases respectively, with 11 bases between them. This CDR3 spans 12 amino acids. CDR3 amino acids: CASSRPTGEAFF. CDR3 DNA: TGTGCCAGCAGCCGGCCCACGGGGGAAGCTTTCTTT.

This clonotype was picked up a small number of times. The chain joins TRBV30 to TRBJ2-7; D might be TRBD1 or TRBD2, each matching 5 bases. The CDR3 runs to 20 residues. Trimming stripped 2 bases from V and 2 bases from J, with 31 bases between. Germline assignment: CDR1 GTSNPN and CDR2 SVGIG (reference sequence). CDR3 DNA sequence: TGTGCCTGGAGTCGACTCCTCGGGTCCCCGGGACGGCAGCCCACCTACGAGCAGTACTTC. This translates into CAWSRLLGSPGRQPTYEQYF. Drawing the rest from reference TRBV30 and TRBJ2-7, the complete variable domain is SQTIHQWPATLVQPVGSPLSLECTVEGTSNPNLYWYRQAAGRGLQLLFYSVGIGQISSEVPQNLSASRPQDRQFILSSKKLLLSDSGFYLCAWSRLLGSPGRQPTYEQYFGPGTRLTVT.

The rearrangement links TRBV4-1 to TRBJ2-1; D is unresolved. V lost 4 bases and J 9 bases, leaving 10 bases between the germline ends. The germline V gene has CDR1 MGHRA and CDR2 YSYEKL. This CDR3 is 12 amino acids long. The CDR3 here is CASSPTPGEQFF. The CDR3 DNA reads TGCGCCAGCAGCCCCACTCCCGGTGAGCAGTTCTTC.

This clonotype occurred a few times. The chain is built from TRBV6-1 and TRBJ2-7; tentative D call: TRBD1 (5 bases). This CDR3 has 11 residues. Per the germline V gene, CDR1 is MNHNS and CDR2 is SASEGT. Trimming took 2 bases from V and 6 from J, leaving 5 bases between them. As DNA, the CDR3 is TGTGCCAGCAGTGAAACAGGCGAGCAGTACTTC. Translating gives CASSETGEQYF.

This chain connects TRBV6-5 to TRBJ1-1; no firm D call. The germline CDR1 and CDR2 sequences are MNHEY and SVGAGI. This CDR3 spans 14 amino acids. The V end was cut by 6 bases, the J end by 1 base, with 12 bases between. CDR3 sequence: CASRRYLQNTEAFF. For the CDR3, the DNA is TGTGCCAGCAGACGATATCTACAGAACACTGAAGCTTTCTTT.

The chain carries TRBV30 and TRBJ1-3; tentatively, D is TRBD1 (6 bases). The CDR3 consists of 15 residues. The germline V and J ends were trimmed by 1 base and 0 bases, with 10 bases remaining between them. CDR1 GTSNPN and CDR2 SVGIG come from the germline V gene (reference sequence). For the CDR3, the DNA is TGTGCCTGGAGTGCGGACAGTCGCTCTGGAAACACCATATATTTT. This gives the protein CAWSADSRSGNTIYF.

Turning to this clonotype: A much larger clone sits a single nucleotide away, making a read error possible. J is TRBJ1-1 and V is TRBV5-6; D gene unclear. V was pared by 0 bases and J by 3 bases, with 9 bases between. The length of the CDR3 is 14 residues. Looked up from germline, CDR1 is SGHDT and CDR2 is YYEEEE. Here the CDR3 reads CASSLASEYTEAFF. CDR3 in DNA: TGTGCCAGCAGCTTGGCTTCGGAGTACACTGAAGCTTTCTTT. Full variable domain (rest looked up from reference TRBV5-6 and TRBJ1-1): DAGVTQSPTHLIKTRGQQVTLRCSPKSGHDTVSWYQQALGQGPQFIFQYYEEEERQRGNFPDRFSGHQFPNYSSELNVNALLLGDSALYLCASSLASEYTEAFFGQGTRLTVV.

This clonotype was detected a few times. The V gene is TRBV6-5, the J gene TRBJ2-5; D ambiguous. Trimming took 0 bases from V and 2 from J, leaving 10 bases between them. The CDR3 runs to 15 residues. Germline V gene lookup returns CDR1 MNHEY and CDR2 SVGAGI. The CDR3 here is CASSYSNTVQETQYF. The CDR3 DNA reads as TGTGCCAGCAGTTACTCGAACACAGTTCAAGAGACCCAGTACTTC.

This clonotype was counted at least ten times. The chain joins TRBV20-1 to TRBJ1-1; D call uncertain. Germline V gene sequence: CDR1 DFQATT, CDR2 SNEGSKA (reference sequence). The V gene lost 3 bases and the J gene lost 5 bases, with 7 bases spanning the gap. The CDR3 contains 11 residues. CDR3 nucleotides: TGCAGTGCTAGGTGGGGAACTGAAGCTTTCTTT. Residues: CSARWGTEAFF.

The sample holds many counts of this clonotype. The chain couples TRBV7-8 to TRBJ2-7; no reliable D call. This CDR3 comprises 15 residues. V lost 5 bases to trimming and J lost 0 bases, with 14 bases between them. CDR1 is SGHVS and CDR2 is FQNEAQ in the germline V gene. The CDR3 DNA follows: TGTGCCAGCAGCCCCGAAGGCGGTGCCTCCTACGAGCAGTACTTC. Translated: CASSPEGGASYEQYF.

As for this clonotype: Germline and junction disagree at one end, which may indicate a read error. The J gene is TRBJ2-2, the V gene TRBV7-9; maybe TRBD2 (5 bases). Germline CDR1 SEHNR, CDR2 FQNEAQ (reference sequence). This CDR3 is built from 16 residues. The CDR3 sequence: CASSLGSPLVTGEQFF. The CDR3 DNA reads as TGTGCCAGCAGCTTAGGATCCCCCCTGGTTACCGGGGAGCAGTTTTTT.

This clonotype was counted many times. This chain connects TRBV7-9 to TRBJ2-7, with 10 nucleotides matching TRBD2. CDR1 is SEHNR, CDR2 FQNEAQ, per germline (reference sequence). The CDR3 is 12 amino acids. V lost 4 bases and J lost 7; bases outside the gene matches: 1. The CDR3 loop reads CASSSTSGEQYF. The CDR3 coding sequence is TGTGCCAGCAGCTCGACTAGCGGGGAGCAGTACTTC. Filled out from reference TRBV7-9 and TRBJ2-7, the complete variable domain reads DTGVSQNPRHKITKRGQNVTFRCDPISEHNRLYWYRQTLGQGPEFLTYFQNEAQLEKSRLLSDRFSAERPKGSFSTLEIQRTEQGDSAMYLCASSSTSGEQYFGPGTRLTVT.

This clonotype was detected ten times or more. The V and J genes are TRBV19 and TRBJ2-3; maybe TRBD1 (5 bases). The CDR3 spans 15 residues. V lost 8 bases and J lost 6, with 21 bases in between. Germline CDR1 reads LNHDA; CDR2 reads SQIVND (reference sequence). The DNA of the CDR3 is TGTGCCAGTCGACTTCAGGGTATCATGCCGGATACGCAGTATTTT. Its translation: CASRLQGIMPDTQYF.

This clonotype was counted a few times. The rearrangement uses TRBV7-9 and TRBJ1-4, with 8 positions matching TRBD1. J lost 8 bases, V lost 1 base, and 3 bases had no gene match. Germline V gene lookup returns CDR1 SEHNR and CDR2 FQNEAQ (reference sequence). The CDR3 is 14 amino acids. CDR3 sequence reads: CASSLGTGREKLFF. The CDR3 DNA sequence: TGTGCCAGCAGCTTAGGGACAGGGAGAGAAAAACTGTTTTTT.

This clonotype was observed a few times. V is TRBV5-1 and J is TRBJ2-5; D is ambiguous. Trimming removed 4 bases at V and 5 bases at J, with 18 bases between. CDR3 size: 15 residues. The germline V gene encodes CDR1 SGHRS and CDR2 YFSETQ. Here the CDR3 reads CASSPERMLVETQYF. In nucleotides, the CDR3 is TGCGCCAGCAGCCCCGAGAGGATGTTGGTGGAGACCCAGTACTTC.

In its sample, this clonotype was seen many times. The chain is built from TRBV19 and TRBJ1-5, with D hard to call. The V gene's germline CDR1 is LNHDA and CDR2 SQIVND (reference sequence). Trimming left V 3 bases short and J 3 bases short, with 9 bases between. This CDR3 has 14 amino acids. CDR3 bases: TGTGCCAGTAGTATTATAGCCTTCAATCAGCCCCAGCATTTT. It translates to CASSIIAFNQPQHF.

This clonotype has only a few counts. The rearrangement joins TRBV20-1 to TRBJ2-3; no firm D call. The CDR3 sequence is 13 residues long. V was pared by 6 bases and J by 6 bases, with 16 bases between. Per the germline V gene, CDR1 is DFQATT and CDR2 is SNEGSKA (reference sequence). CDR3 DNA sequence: TGCAGTGCACGCCCCCGACCGGCGGATACGCAGTATTTT. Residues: CSARPRPADTQYF.

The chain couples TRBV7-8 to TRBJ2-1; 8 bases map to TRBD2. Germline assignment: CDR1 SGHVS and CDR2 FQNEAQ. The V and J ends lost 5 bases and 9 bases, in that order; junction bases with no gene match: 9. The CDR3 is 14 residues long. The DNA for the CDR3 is TGTGCCAGCAGCGCGATCCCAGCGGGGGTTGAGCAGTTCTTC. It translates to CASSAIPAGVEQFF.

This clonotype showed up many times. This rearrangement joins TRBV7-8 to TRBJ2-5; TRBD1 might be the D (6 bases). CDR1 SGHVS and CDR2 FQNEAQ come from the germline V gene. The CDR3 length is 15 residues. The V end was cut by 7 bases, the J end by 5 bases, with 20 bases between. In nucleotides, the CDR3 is TGTGCCAGCACCAACCTGGGGGCAGTGCACGAGACCCAGTACTTC. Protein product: CASTNLGAVHETQYF.

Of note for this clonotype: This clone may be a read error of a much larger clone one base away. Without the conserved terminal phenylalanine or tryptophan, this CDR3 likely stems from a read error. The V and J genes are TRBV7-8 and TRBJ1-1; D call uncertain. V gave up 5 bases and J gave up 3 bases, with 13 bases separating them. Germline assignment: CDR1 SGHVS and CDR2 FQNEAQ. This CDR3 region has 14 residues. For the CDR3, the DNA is TGTGCCAGCAGCCCATACCCTAGGGACACTGAAGCTTTCCTT. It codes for CASSPYPRDTEAFL.